Listed here is a single TCR beta chain. The specificity of this receptor is unknown. No base quality values were provided; no much bigger clone lies one nucleotide off. The immunoSEQ Assay was the method used to sequence TCRbeta CDR3 regions. After extraction, genomic DNA underwent amplification by bias-controlled multiplex PCR, followed by high-throughput sequencing. Processing in the source paper ran as follows. To quantify the absolute abundance of every unique TCRbeta CDR3 region, sequences were collapsed and filtered. T cell fraction was estimated by normalizing TCRbeta template counts to usable DNA, with usable DNA measured through amplification of reference genes found in all nucleated cells. Repertoire TCRs were annotated as SARS-CoV-2-specific when V gene, CDR3 amino acid sequence and J gene were exactly matched to a known reactive TCR set. The reference SARS-CoV-2 TCR set came from MIRA and was filtered for enrichment in COVID-19-positive ImmuneCODE repertoires, removing public or cross-reactive TCRs. Using the MIRA antigens, annotated TCRs were further analysed by specific ORF or by position within an ORF. Depth was the summed frequency of annotated unique rearrangements, while breadth was defined as annotated unique rearrangements over total unique productive rearrangements. TCR breadth was compared between groups using two-sided Wilcoxon rank-sum tests. TCRdb limited this immuneACCESS table to in-frame rearrangements with V and J called. A share of clones is missing; checked studies link under half to unresolved V genes, and the rest is unexplained. The DNA was the basis for D and trimming; V, J and clone size are from that table. This sample is represented by roughly 700,000 clones; 89% of them were singletons. The ten largest clones represent about 1.5% of the sample.

The sample originates from a study of Ad26.COV2.S vaccination and SARS-CoV-2 variants (dated by TCRdb to about 2021). Turning to the overall study: Vaccine-arm donors came from COV1001, a multicentre, randomized, double-blind, placebo-controlled phase I-IIa trial of Ad26.COV2.S in healthy adults. Ad26.COV2.S was administered intramuscularly at 5 x 10^10 or 1 x 10^11 viral particles, either as a single shot or as two shots given 56 days apart. Investigators did not know the trial group allocation while performing experiments and assessing outcomes. Sequencing of the TCRbeta repertoire served to evaluate the specificity and breadth of SARS-CoV-2-reactive T cell receptors following Ad26.COV2.S vaccination. Trial participants were randomized into five groups of five, in which low-dose or high-dose Ad26.COV2.S was given once or twice, or placebo was given on both occasions. A total of 32 samples were included in the TCR-sequenced set, comprising 19 Ad26.COV2.S vaccine recipients, 5 placebo recipients and 8 SARS-CoV-2 convalescent individuals. The research as a whole found: According to the authors, total T cell responses may have been underestimated by the TCR breadth and depth analyses. Ad26.COV2.S recipients had higher spike-specific TCR breadth than placebo recipients (P = 0.0014). Vaccine and placebo recipients had comparable non-spike TCR breadth, which fits with the vaccine containing only spike. After vaccination, substantial breadth of spike-specific CD8+ and CD4+ T cell responses was reported. The study lacked the statistical power to compare responses across vaccine doses or regimens.

In the paper's terms, the treatment or condition label means: approximately 18 received Ad26.COV2.S at low or high dose, single or two shots; about 5 received placebo; per-sample allocation not given. Repertoires of vaccine and placebo recipients were sequenced from samples taken on day 63 after the first injection. Between 29 July and 7 August 2020, Cohort 1b enrolled about two dozen adults aged 18-55 years at one site in Boston, USA. Ad26.COV2.S was a replication-incompetent adenovirus type 26 vector expressing a prefusion-stabilized SARS-CoV-2 spike protein from the original Wuhan strain. Via the germline V gene, CDR1 is LGHNA and CDR2 YNFKEQ. The CDR3, from cysteine to phenylalanine, totals 15 residues. The read is trimmed to its CDR3 DNA, 45 bases read in frame from base 1. V was cut back by 3 bases and J by 2 bases, leaving a gap of 13 bases between them.

The rearranged segments are TRBV4-2 and TRBJ1-1; no D gene call is confident. This TCR was recovered from a person between 18 and 65 years old who received the Ad26.COV2.S COVID-19 vaccine or a placebo. The sequencing here drew on peripheral blood, taken in a trial of Ad26.COV2.S vaccine versus placebo. The nucleotides read TGTGCCAGCAGCCATTTCGGTACACTAAACACTGAAGCTTTCTTT. It encodes CASSHFGTLNTEAFF.